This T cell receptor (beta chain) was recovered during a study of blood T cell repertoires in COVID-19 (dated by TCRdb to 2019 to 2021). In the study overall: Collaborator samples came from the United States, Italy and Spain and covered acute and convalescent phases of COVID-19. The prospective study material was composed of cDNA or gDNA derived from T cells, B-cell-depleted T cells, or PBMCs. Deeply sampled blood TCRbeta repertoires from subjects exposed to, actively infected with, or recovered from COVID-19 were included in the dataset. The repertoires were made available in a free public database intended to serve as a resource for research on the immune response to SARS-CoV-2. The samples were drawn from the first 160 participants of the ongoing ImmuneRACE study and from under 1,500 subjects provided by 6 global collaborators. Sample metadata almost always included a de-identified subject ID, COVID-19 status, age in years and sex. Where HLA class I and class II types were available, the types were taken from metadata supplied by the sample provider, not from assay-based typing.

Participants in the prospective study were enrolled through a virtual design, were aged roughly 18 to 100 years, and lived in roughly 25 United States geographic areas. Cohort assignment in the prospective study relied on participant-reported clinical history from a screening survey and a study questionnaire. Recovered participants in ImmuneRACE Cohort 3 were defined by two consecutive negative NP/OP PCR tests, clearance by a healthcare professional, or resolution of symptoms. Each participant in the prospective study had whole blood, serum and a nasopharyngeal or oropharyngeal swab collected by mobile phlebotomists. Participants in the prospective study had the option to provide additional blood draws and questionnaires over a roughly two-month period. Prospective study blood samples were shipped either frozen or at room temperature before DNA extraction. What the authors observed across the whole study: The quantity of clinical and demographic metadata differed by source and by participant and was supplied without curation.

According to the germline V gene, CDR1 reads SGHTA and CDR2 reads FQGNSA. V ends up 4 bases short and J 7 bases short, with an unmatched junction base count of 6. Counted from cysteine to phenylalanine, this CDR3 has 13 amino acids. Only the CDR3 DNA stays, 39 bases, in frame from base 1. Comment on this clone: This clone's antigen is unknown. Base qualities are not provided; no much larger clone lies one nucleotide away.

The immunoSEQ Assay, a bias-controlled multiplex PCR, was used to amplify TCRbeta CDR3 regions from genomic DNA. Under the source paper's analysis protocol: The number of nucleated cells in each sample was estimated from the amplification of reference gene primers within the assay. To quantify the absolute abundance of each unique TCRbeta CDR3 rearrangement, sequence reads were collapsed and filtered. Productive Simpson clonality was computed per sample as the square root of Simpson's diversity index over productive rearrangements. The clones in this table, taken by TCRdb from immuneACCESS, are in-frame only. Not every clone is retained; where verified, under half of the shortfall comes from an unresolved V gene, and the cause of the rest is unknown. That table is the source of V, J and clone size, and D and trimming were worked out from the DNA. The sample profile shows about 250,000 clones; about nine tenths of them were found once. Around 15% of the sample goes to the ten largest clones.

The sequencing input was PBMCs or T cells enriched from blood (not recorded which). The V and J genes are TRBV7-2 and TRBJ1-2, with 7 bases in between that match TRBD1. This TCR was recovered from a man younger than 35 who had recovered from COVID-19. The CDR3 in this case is CASSSTGVGGYTF. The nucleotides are TGTGCCAGCAGCTCCACAGGGGTGGGTGGCTACACCTTC.